These 10 T cell receptor beta chains originate from one sample sequenced in a study of identical twins. TCRdb used MiXCR to reprocess the 5' RACE reads, holding one entry per CDR3 protein. Altogether around 100,000 distinct CDR3 sequences are present, around 5.5% being singletons, with the ten largest covering 10% to 15%. Sequenced: memory T cells sorted from blood. These receptor sequences come from a woman in her 50s in good health.

The table lists this clonotype with many counts. The genes are TRBV7-9 and TRBJ2-1; D call uncertain. The germline V gene encodes CDR1 SEHNR and CDR2 FQNEAQ (reference sequence). The CDR3 runs to 11 residues. Trimming took off 6 bases at V and 5 bases at J, with 5 bases between the two ends. The CDR3 DNA reads as TGTGCCAGCAGGCCTGACAATGAGCAGTTCTTC. Translated: CASRPDNEQFF.

This clonotype has just a few counts. The gene calls are TRBV7-9 and TRBJ1-2; D call uncertain. CDR1 is SEHNR, CDR2 FQNEAQ, per germline (reference sequence). This CDR3 is built from 14 residues. Deletions cut 6 bases from V and 3 bases from J, with 14 bases between. The CDR3: CASSSLQGHYGYTF. Written as DNA, the CDR3 is TGTGCCAGCAGTAGTCTCCAAGGTCACTATGGCTACACCTTC.

This clonotype was seen ten or more times. V is TRBV29-1 and J is TRBJ2-7; no clear D gene. The V and J ends lost 0 bases and 2 bases respectively, with 5 bases between them. This CDR3 comprises 12 residues. Germline values: CDR1 SQVTM, CDR2 ANQGSEA. In DNA form, the CDR3 reads TGCAGCGTTGAAGAAACCACCTACGAGCAGTACTTC. Amino acids: CSVEETTYEQYF.

This clonotype was picked up many times. The chain recombines TRBV7-8 with TRBJ2-1; 11 bases match TRBD2. With 4 bases clipped from V and 0 bases from J, the junction kept 5 bases outside the gene matches. The germline V gene encodes CDR1 SGHVS and CDR2 FQNEAQ. CDR3 length equals 17 residues. CDR3 sequence reads: CASSSGLAEVSYNEQFF. The CDR3, as DNA: TGTGCCAGCAGCTCGGGACTAGCGGAAGTCTCCTACAATGAGCAGTTCTTC.

The chain couples TRBV11-2 to TRBJ2-5, with no clear D. Germline V lookup: CDR1 SGHAT, CDR2 FQNNGV. The V gene lost 5 bases and the J gene lost 5 bases, with 12 bases spanning the gap. This CDR3 has 13 residues. The CDR3 reads CASSPLVLETQYF. In DNA, the CDR3 is TGTGCCAGCAGCCCCCTTGTTTTGGAGACCCAGTACTTC.

This clonotype was counted a few times. The gene calls are TRBV20-1 and TRBJ2-5, with TRBD2 matching 12 bases. CDR1 and CDR2 (germline): DFQATT, SNEGSKA (reference sequence). After removal of 0 bases from V and 5 bases from J, the junction contained 4 bases not matched to a gene. The CDR3 spans 15 residues. DNA of the CDR3: TGCAGTGCTAGAGATCTAGCGGGAGGGCTGGAGACCCAGTACTTC. It encodes CSARDLAGGLETQYF.

This clonotype was observed many times. This sequence joins TRBV5-1 and TRBJ2-1; 9 positions agree with TRBD1. Unmatched junction bases numbered 7, after V lost 0 bases and J lost 9 bases. There are 15 residues in the CDR3. CDR1 SGHRS and CDR2 YFSETQ come from the germline V gene. CDR3 loop: CASSLAGTGRVEQFF. The CDR3 nucleotides read TGCGCCAGCAGCTTGGCCGGGACAGGGAGGGTTGAGCAGTTCTTC.

This clonotype was seen many times. The chain uses TRBV5-1 and TRBJ1-1; D perhaps matches TRBD1 (5 bases). CDR3 length: 15 residues. Germline CDR1 reads SGHRS; CDR2 reads YFSETQ. Trimming left V 4 bases short and J 5 bases short, with 18 bases between. CDR3 region: CASSRDSTGGTEAFF. The CDR3 nucleotides read TGCGCCAGCAGCCGAGACAGTACTGGGGGAACTGAAGCTTTCTTT.

This clonotype showed up just a few times. The chain uses TRBV5-1 and TRBJ1-1; D is unresolved. Deletions cut 1 base from V and 5 bases from J, with 9 bases between. From germline, CDR1 is SGHRS and CDR2 YFSETQ. The CDR3 is 13 amino acids. The CDR3 coding sequence is TGCGCCAGCAGCTTGCGGTTGATGACTGAAGCTTTCTTT. Its protein is CASSLRLMTEAFF.

This clonotype was seen many times. The chain employs TRBV12-3 or TRBV12-4 and TRBJ2-2; D unresolved. The CDR3 covers 15 residues. V lost 5 bases and J 1 base, leaving 11 bases between the germline ends. The CDR3 DNA sequence: TGTGCCAGCAGTGGTCCGGGCCGGAACACCGGGGAGCTGTTTTTT. This codes for CASSGPGRNTGELFF.